This T cell receptor beta chain appears in the sequencing data of a study of T cell repertoires in aging, cancer and after chemotherapy (dated by TCRdb to between 2019 and 2020). For the study in its entirety: Donors were distributed across six age groups ranging from 30 or younger to 70 or older, with at least three individuals included per group. Paired pre- and post-chemotherapy samples in the solid tumor group came from brain tumor (glioblastoma) patients receiving temozolomide-based therapy. To examine immunoaging and T cell reconstitution after chemotherapy, the study profiled TCR beta repertoires in peripheral blood from healthy donors and cancer patients. Alongside some 98 healthy donors serving as a reference group, the cohort included some 220 cancer patients, of whom 94 had hematological cancers and 124 had solid cancers. Several million TCR reads were contained in the full dataset. The full study reports these points: In both cancer cohorts, median generation probability rose over the chemotherapy interval, which suggests that the repertoire was reconstituted through rebound thymic output. In healthy donors, the drop in TCR diversity with age came mainly from a loss of richness, whereas in cancer patients a loss of evenness also played a part. According to the authors, the repertoire data do not allow conclusions to be drawn about immunological memory after chemotherapy. Compared with age-matched healthy donors, untreated patients with hematological or solid cancers had significantly lower TCR diversity and higher clonality in blood.

Rearranged TRB sequences spanning V, D and J segments were amplified by multiplex touch-down PCR using a mixed TRB-A/B primer pool. Illumina adapters and sample indices were attached to the amplicons in two consecutive PCR reactions using Phusion HS II polymerase. The amplicons were purified from gel with the NucleoSpin Gel and PCR Clean-up kit and then assessed with Qubit and an Agilent 2100 Bioanalyzer. Libraries were sequenced on an Illumina MiSeq using 600-cycle, single-indexed, paired-end runs. The authors' pipeline ran thus. TRB sequences were processed with MiXCR versions 2.12 and 3.0.5. A clone was defined as each unique CDR3 nucleotide sequence, and only productive sequences supported by at least two reads were kept. Repertoire metrics included Shannon diversity, evenness, clonality (one minus evenness), and alpha-parameterized diversity profiles from alpha 0 to 5. Generation probabilities of clones in paired pre- and post-chemotherapy samples were computed with the IGoR algorithm. TCRdb cleaned the public reads at Q25 with fastp, built clones with MiXCR and kept in-frame beta chains. Identical CDR3 proteins give one entry, which carries the most common genes and DNA. What appears here as the V and J calls and clone size reflects TCRdb's work, not the paper's. The sample yields roughly 4,600 distinct CDR3 sequences; around 70% were counted once. Of the sample, 7.9% is held by the ten largest clones.

Germline trimming: 8 bases from V, 3 bases from J; junction bases outside gene matches: 5. The germline V gene encodes CDR1 LNHDA and CDR2 SQIVND (reference sequence). There are 13 amino acids in the CDR3, from cysteine to phenylalanine inclusive. Just CDR3 DNA is preserved here, 39 bases in frame from base 1. TCR beta rearrangements were amplified from genomic DNA extracted from peripheral blood rather than from sorted cells or RNA. Comments on this clonotype: The antigen this receptor binds is unknown. Per-nucleotide qualities are absent, and no much larger clonotype sits a single base away.

The sequencing sample was made of blood. Recombination connected TRBV19 to TRBJ1-2, with 8 middle bases fitting TRBD1. This sequence originates from a human donor with a solid tumor. The CDR3 sequence is CASGPGQDYGYTF. The nucleotide sequence reads TGTGCCAGTGGCCCGGGACAGGACTATGGCTACACCTTC.